This paragraph covers one T cell receptor (beta chain) sequence. CDR1 and CDR2 from the germline V gene are SGHNT and YENEEA. Trimming took 3 bases from V and 5 from J, leaving 10 bases between them. The CDR3 consists of 13 residues. The data derive from a study of blood T cell repertoires in COVID-19. Study details: Specimens from acute and convalescent COVID-19 originated in the United States, Italy and Spain. From T cells, B-cell-depleted T cells, or PBMCs came the material, which was cDNA or gDNA.

Data came from immunoSEQ multiplex PCR; TCRdb stores just in-frame clones and leaves some out. The data show some 85,000 clones, with roughly 80% seen just once and 15% to 20% held by the top ten. Input material: peripheral blood. The clonotype originates from a woman over 75 with acute or convalescent COVID-19. The chain carries TRBV11-3 and TRBJ2-5, with D possibly TRBD1 on 5 matching bases. The CDR3 loop reads CASSFDSEETQYF. CDR3 bases: TGTGCCAGCAGCTTCGACAGTGAGGAGACCCAGTACTTC.